This T cell receptor beta chain was identified in a study of blood T cell repertoires in COVID-19. Study information: Specimens from acute and convalescent COVID-19 originated in the United States, Italy and Spain. The cDNA or gDNA used as material had been derived from T cells, B-cell-depleted T cells, or PBMCs.

Per germline, CDR1 KGHSH and CDR2 LQKENI. With V trimmed by 3 bases and J by 0 bases, 8 bases remained unmatched. This CDR3 is 17 amino acids long. Authors' analysis steps: Amplified reference gene primers provided the basis for estimating nucleated cell counts. Method: immunoSEQ multiplex PCR; TCRdb's copy keeps in-frame clones and lacks some. Clone size and V and J calls were adopted from that table, with D and trimming inferred from the DNA. The data contain nearly 60,000 clones, roughly 89% of them seen just once; the ten biggest clones take up around 13%. The TCR originated in a man aged 60 to 69 with active COVID-19. The chain recombines TRBV18 with TRBJ1-3; the match to TRBD1 covers 7 bases. Source material: peripheral blood. The CDR3 DNA is TGTGCCAGCTCACCTGTCAGGGGACAGAGCTCTGGAAACACCATATATTTT. Its protein product is CASSPVRGQSSGNTIYF.